The entry below gives a single TCR beta chain sequence along with its context. No antigen is known for it. This sample was taken from a study of T cells in tuberculosis. Germline values: CDR1 GTSNPN, CDR2 SVGIG (reference sequence). With V trimmed by 1 base and J by 3 bases, 11 bases remained unmatched. The CDR3 contains 17 residues. Overall study results and limits: GMM-specific TCRs were nearer to active tuberculosis alpha repertoires, suggesting expansion.

Generated by immunoSEQ multiplex PCR, the TCRdb table keeps only in-frame clones and is missing some. The table includes 20,000 to 25,000 clones, 85% to 90% detected once. V is TRBV30 and J is TRBJ2-7, with TRBD1 matching 11 bases. The material sequenced was PBMCs. The receptor comes from a donor aged 10-30 years with latent tuberculosis or without tuberculosis infection. The CDR3, as DNA: TGTGCCTGGAGTGGTCGCTCCCTCGGGACAGGGGGCTACGAGCAGTACTTC. This codes for CAWSGRSLGTGGYEQYF.